The 5 T cell receptor beta chains below all came from one sample that was sequenced in a study of blood T cell repertoires in COVID-19 (dated by TCRdb to 2018 to 2020). The library came from the immunoSEQ multiplex PCR assay. Held by TCRdb, this immuneACCESS table contains in-frame sequences only and omits some clones. Under half of the omission traces to an unresolved V gene where checked; the cause of the rest is unknown. In all, the sample holds some 130,000 clones, and approximately 88% of those were seen once. Under 13% of the sample goes to the ten largest clones. The sequencing sample was made of peripheral blood. Receptor source: a man over 45 with acute or convalescent COVID-19.

The count of this clone is one. The chain recombines TRBV4-1 with TRBJ2-1; the D gene is possibly TRBD2 (6 bases). Germline CDR1 and CDR2: MGHRA and YSYEKL. This CDR3 has 15 amino acids. The ends were cut back, 0 bases at V and 11 bases at J, with 17 bases in the middle. The CDR3: CASSQEGTSRAQQFF. The CDR3 DNA sequence: TGCGCCAGCAGCCAAGAAGGGACTTCGCGGGCACAGCAGTTCTTC.

The chain recombines TRBV19 with TRBJ1-4, with TRBD1 as a possible D gene (5 bases). The CDR3 has 15 residues. CDR1 is LNHDA and CDR2 is SQIVND in the germline V gene (reference sequence). V lost 2 bases, J lost 0 bases, and 7 bases lay in between. CDR3 nucleotides: TGTGCCAGTAGTATACGACAGACAACTAATGAAAAACTGTTTTTT. This translates into CASSIRQTTNEKLFF. The whole variable domain, remainder taken from reference TRBV19 and TRBJ1-4, is DGGITQSPKYLFRKEGQNVTLSCEQNLNHDAMYWYRQDPGQGLRLIYYSQIVNDFQKGDIAEGYSVSREKKESFPLTVTSAQKNPTAFYLCASSIRQTTNEKLFFGSGTQLSVL.

The chain joins TRBV4-1 to TRBJ2-1; 7 bases agree with TRBD2. The CDR3 is 15 amino acids. Per the germline V gene, CDR1 is MGHRA and CDR2 is YSYEKL. V lost 0 bases and J lost 5; bases outside the gene matches: 4. The CDR3: CASSQEGRGDNEQFF. CDR3 DNA: TGCGCCAGCAGCCAAGAAGGCCGGGGGGACAATGAGCAGTTCTTC.

V gene TRBV7-3 combines with J gene TRBJ2-2, with 8 bases fitting TRBD2. The V and J ends lost 4 bases and 6 bases, in that order; junction bases with no gene match: 7. Looked up from germline, CDR1 is SGHTA and CDR2 is FQGTGA. CDR3 length: 15 residues. In DNA, the CDR3 is TGTGCCAGCAGCTCCCACGGGGGGGAGGCCGGGGAGCTGTTTTTT. Translation gives CASSSHGGEAGELFF.

The CDR3 bases are TGTGCCAGCAGCTTTACAGGGGGCGGACTATCTGAAGCTTTCTTT. This encodes CASSFTGGGLSEAFF. This chain uses TRBV7-2 with TRBJ1-1, with 9 bases lining up with TRBD1. Losses at the gene ends were 3 bases for V and 6 bases for J; bases not matched to a gene: 8. In germline, CDR1 is SGHTA, CDR2 FQGNSA. This CDR3 contains 15 residues.